This T cell receptor (beta chain) is from a study of T cells after yellow fever vaccination. Study at large: Some fractions had low cell numbers, and these were prepared with SMART-Seq v4 Ultra Low Input.

Regarding this clonotype: What it recognizes is unknown.

The CDR3 loop spans 15 amino acids. The V gene's germline CDR1 is MGHDK and CDR2 SYGVNS. V dropped 2 bases and J dropped 3 bases, with 13 bases sitting between them. General study findings and limits: Clones that expanded after primary vaccination mostly reappeared after the booster (just under 98% CD4, roughly 90% CD8). The study found a weaker secondary response that peaked faster, day 5 versus 15.

A single record per CDR3 protein comes from TCRdb applying MiXCR to the 5' RACE reads. The sample consists of 150,000 to 200,000 distinct CDR3 sequences, roughly 9% of them appearing once. The source material was CD8+ T cells sorted from PBMCs, sampled 45 days after the yellow fever booster vaccination. The sequence came from a young man who received the YFV17D yellow fever vaccine. J is TRBJ1-1 and V is TRBV25-1; no reliable D call. The CDR3 coding sequence is TGTGCCAGCAGTGAAACAATGGGCAGACACACTGAAGCTTTCTTT. This codes for CASSETMGRHTEAFF.